This T cell receptor beta chain was sequenced during a study of T cells after yellow fever vaccination. Study-wide results and caveats: It was the secondary response that reached its peak faster, day 5 versus 15, but it was weaker. FACS-sorted repertoires could contain abundant clonotypes contaminating from the bulk population. The CD4 and CD8 compartments had a small share of their clonotypes in common.

V was pared by 3 bases and J by 5 bases, with 4 bases of the junction left unmatched. CDR1 and CDR2 from the germline V gene are MRHNA and SNTAGT. This CDR3 region has 14 residues. This clonotype was recorded many times. Its target is unknown. UMIs were added to TCR cDNA along with a universal primer site when it was made by 5'RACE template switching. MiXCR, applied by TCRdb to the 5' RACE reads, yields one record per CDR3 protein. The table shows about 310,000 distinct CDR3 sequences, with 3% to 4.5% occurring only once. This clonotype originated in a man aged 18 to 30 who received the YFV17D yellow fever vaccine. V gene TRBV6-4 combines with J gene TRBJ2-3; TRBD2 matches 8 bases. Specimen: PBMCs, collected on the day of the yellow fever booster vaccination. The CDR3 DNA reads TGTGCCAGCAGTGAAGGACTAGCTGGAGATACGCAGTATTTT. Amino acid sequence: CASSEGLAGDTQYF.